One TCR beta chain is described in this entry. This record comes from a study of shared clonotypes between healthy human individuals. Only in-frame clones appear in the TCRdb table, and some are missing; sequencing was by immunoSEQ multiplex PCR. Of about 1.5 million clones in the sample, around 98% were seen once. Trimming pared 7 bases from V and 1 base from J, leaving 8 bases between. CDR1 and CDR2 from the germline V gene are SNHLY and FYNNEI. This CDR3 contains 14 residues. The material sequenced was naive CD4+ T cells sorted from blood. Subset indicated: CD45RA+ positively selected. This receptor was taken from a man younger than 40 in good health. This chain uses TRBV2 with TRBJ2-6, with a tentative D call TRBD1 (5 bases). CDR3 bases: TGTGCCAGCACCCGGACATCTGGGGCCAACGTCCTGACTTTC. This translates into CASTRTSGANVLTF.